A selection of T cell receptor beta chains follows, all from one sample in a study of graft-versus-host responses after intestinal transplantation. Profiling relied on immunoSEQ multiplex PCR, and the TCRdb table lists in-frame clones only, not all of them. The sample has roughly 100,000 clones, approximately 94% seen once. The antigens these receptors bind are not known. Specimen: unstimulated CD8+ T cells sorted from spleen or lymph node cells, collected before intestinal transplant. Every receptor here comes from a human donor who received an intestinal transplant. The CDR3 runs from the conserved cysteine through the conserved F or W. The D gene is left open where the match is weak. Expanded clones are given a class, and other clones once, few, many or no size at all.

>TRBV2|TRBJ1-6|-|-
TGTGCCAGCAGATGGACAGAACCCGATTATAATTCACCCCTCCACTTT
CASRWTEPDYNSPLHF
>TRBV18|TRBJ2-7|-|-
TGTGCCAGCTCAGTCGACCACTACGAGCAGTACTTC
CASSVDHYEQYF
>TRBV9|TRBJ2-3|-|TRBD2
TGTGCCAGCAGCACCGCGAGCGGGGGGTTTGAAGCAGATACGCAGTATTTT
CASSTASGGFEADTQYF
>TRBV10-3|TRBJ2-7|-|TRBD1
TGTGCCATCAGTGAGGGACAGGGGTCTTCCTACGAGCAGTACTTC
CAISEGQGSSYEQYF
>TRBV6-5|TRBJ1-5|-|TRBD1
TGTGCCAGCAGTTCAGGGACAGGGGGAAGTCAGCCCCAGCATTTT
CASSSGTGGSQPQHF
>TRBV4-1|TRBJ2-3|-|-
TGCGCCAGCAGCCACGACGGGGCCCTAGCACTAGGCACAGATACGCAGTATTTT
CASSHDGALALGTDTQYF
>TRBV12-5|TRBJ1-5|once|TRBD1
TGTGCTAGTGGTTTGGTCGGGACAGGGAGTGGTCAGCCCCAGCATTTT
CASGLVGTGSGQPQHF
>TRBV11-2|TRBJ2-3|-|-
TGTGCCAGCAGCCGAGATACGCAGTATTTT
CASSRDTQYF
>TRBV6-5|TRBJ2-1|-|-
TGTGCCAGCAGTTACGGGCCCACGGGGAGTGAGCAGTTCTTC
CASSYGPTGSEQFF
>TRBV7-8|TRBJ2-1|-|-
TGTGCCAGCCTACTAGACGGGGGGCCGAATGAGCAGTTCTTC
CASLLDGGPNEQFF
>TRBV5-5|TRBJ2-7|once|TRBD2
TGTGCCAGCAGCTTGGACCCAAATCTAGCGGGGGGGCTTCTCTACGAGCAGTACTTC
CASSLDPNLAGGLLYEQYF
>TRBV19|TRBJ2-1|-|TRBD1
TGTGCCAGTAGGAGGACAGGGATCGATGAGCAGTTCTTC
CASRRTGIDEQFF
>TRBV2|TRBJ1-1|-|-
TGTGCCAGCAGCGTTGGTAGGCGCACTGAAGCTTTCTTT
CASSVGRRTEAFF